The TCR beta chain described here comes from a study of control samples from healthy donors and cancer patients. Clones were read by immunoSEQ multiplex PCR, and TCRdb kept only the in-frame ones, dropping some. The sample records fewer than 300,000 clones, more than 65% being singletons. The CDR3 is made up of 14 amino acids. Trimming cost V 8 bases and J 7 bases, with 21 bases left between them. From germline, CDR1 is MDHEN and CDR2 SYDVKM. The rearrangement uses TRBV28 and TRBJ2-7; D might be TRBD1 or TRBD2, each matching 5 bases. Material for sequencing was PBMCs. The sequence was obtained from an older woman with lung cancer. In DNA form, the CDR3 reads TGTGCCAGCCTACCTGCCGGGGCGGAGAATGAGCAGTACTTC. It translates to CASLPAGAENEQYF. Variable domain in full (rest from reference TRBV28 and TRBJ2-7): DVKVTQSSRYLVKRTGEKVFLECVQDMDHENMFWYRQDPGLGLRLIYFSYDVKMKEKGDIPEGYSVSREKKERFSLILESASTNQTSMYLCASLPAGAENEQYFGPGTRLTVT.